This T cell receptor (beta chain) originates from a study of PD-1 blockade in classical Hodgkin lymphoma. Findings of the study overall: Newly diagnosed patients were said to have less baseline TCR diversity than healthy donors did. CD8+ TCR diversity did not rise significantly by C4D1, unlike CD4+.

Libraries were prepared by immunoSEQ multiplex PCR; TCRdb keeps only in-frame clonotypes and omits some of them. The sample carries about 17,000 clones, around 75% recorded once. In every patient, relapse followed autologous stem cell transplantation, while exposure to brentuximab vedotin differed. Classifying best responses yielded complete response, partial response or progressive disease. Concerning this clone: The antigen remains undetermined.

Source: peripheral blood mononuclear cells (PBMCs), taken at baseline. This TCR was recovered from a human donor with classical Hodgkin lymphoma.

DNA of the CDR3: TGTGCCAGCAGCTCGACAGTCAATCAGCCCCAGCATTTT. It translates to CASSSTVNQPQHF. The chain is built from TRBV7-9 and TRBJ1-5; D perhaps matches TRBD1 (5 bases). V was shortened by 4 bases and J by 3 bases, with 7 bases between the two germline ends. CDR1 and CDR2 (germline): SEHNR, FQNEAQ (reference sequence). The CDR3 has 13 residues.